This T cell receptor beta chain stems from a study of cytomegalovirus exposure and HLA in healthy donors. Regarding this clone: Its antigen is still unknown.

It was with 60 Vbeta and 13 Jbeta primers that the PCR ran. The protocol was immunoSEQ multiplex PCR, while the TCRdb copy is restricted to in-frame clones and leaves out a portion. This table has some 130,000 clones, roughly 78% appearing once. This CDR3 region has 15 residues. The germline V gene has CDR1 LNHDA and CDR2 SQIVND (reference sequence). V was pared by 8 bases and J by 2 bases, with 16 bases between. Study results and limitations: In vitro experiments confirmed that three CMV-associated chains were specific for CMV antigens. In a later analysis, across HLA loci, associated TCR counts were highest for DRB1, lowest for HLA-C.

The chain combines TRBV19 with TRBJ1-5; D ambiguous. Sequencing used PBMCs. The TCR sequence derives from a man aged 25-40 years in good health. CDR3 nucleotide sequence: TGTGCCAGTGGTAGGTTGGCGGCGGGCAATCAGCCCCAGCATTTT. This codes for CASGRLAAGNQPQHF.